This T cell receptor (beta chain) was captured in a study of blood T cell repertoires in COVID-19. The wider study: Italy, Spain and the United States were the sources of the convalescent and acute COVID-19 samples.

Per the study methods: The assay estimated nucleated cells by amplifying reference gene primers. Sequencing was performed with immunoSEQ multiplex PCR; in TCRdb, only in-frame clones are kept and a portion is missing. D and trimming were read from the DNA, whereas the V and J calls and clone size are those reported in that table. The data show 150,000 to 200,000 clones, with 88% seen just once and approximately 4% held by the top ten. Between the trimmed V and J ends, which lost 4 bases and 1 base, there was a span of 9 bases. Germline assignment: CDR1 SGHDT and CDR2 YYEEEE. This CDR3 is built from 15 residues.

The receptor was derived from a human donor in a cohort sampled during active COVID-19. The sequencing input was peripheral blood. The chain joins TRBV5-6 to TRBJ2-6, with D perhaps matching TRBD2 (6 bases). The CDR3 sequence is CASSRDSSGANVLTF. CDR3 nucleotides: TGTGCCAGCAGCCGGGACTCATCTGGGGCCAACGTCCTGACTTTC.